Listed below are T cell receptor beta chains from one sample, sequenced in a study of cytomegalovirus exposure and HLA in healthy donors. Libraries were prepared by immunoSEQ multiplex PCR; TCRdb keeps only in-frame clonotypes and omits some of them. The data contain roughly 270,000 clones, roughly 90% of them singletons. Input material: PBMCs. The receptors originated from a woman between 18 and 29 years old in good health and CMV-seronegative. Each CDR3 is given with its conserved first and last residue.

j_call	v_call	cdr3_length	cdr3_aa
TRBJ2-1	TRBV4-1	15	CASSRGLAGVDEQFF
TRBJ2-7	TRBV4-1	15	CASSQTGPGTYEQYF
TRBJ1-3	TRBV25-1	13	CASSDSGGNTIYF
TRBJ1-1	TRBV7-2	15	CASSLAGTLNTEAFF
TRBJ2-7	TRBV28	13	CASSGAPSYEQYF
TRBJ2-5	TRBV5-4	15	CASSRLAGPQETQYF
TRBJ2-5	TRBV28	15	CASSSAGEVRETQYF
TRBJ2-2	TRBV6-6	16	CASRTTTGGSAGELFF
TRBJ2-7	TRBV7-6	13	CASSAQGSYEQYF
TRBJ2-2	TRBV6-5	14	CASRRTRDTGELFF
TRBJ2-7	TRBV6-5	14	CASSYDSRANEQYF
TRBJ1-1	TRBV2	16	CASRAGFGEGNTEAFF
TRBJ1-6	TRBV5-4	14	CASSSRQDSSPLHF
TRBJ1-2	TRBV27	15	CASSFEGQANYGYTF
TRBJ1-3	TRBV5-1	16	CASSLAGGIYGNTIYF
TRBJ2-7	TRBV7-7	13	CASSLEQGYEQYF
TRBJ2-1	TRBV19	15	CASNPALAGANEQFF
TRBJ1-1	TRBV19	18	CASSPTYLRVSPNTEAFF
TRBJ1-2	TRBV5-1	13	CASSGAGYYGYTF
TRBJ2-7	TRBV4-1	14	CASSQASVRYEQYF
TRBJ1-1	TRBV28	17	CASSFAEIMGQNTEAFF
TRBJ2-1	TRBV20-1	11	CSAEQGVGQFF
TRBJ2-7	TRBV21-1	15	CASSSPPPNSYEQYF
TRBJ1-5	TRBV19	18	CASSIKTGSIGGNQPQHF
TRBJ1-1	TRBV28	13	CASSLYRATEAFF
TRBJ1-5	TRBV9	14	CASSVGQVDQPQHF
TRBJ2-1	TRBV9	13	CASSVDSGTEQFF
TRBJ1-3	TRBV28	15	CASSLGAVSGNTIYF
TRBJ2-5	TRBV11-1	14	CASSTQGVGETQYF
TRBJ2-7	TRBV25-1	14	CASSEWAGRSEQYF
TRBJ1-2	TRBV2	14	CASSDDRGPYGYTF
TRBJ2-2	TRBV6-4	15	CASSLLADAMGELFF
TRBJ1-5	TRBV28	15	CASSLGTGIVQPQHF
TRBJ2-1	TRBV27	17	CASSLLGSGGSYNEQFF
TRBJ2-3	TRBV11-2	14	CASAGVTSTDTQYF
TRBJ1-1	TRBV5-1	15	CASSSTPGVGTEAFF
TRBJ2-1	TRBV27	15	CASSLGLAGGTEQFF
TRBJ2-2	TRBV21-1	17	CASSKTTSNANTGELFF
TRBJ1-5	TRBV5-1	14	CASSFWGGNQPQHF
TRBJ2-3	TRBV6-4	14	CASSEGGGTDTQYF
TRBJ2-1	TRBV4-3	14	CASSQEKGPNEQFF
TRBJ2-5	TRBV29-1	12	CSVGLVPETQYF